The clone carrying this T cell receptor (beta chain) was observed once. After removal of 4 bases from V and 5 bases from J, the junction contained 6 bases not matched to a gene. Germline CDR1 KGHDR, CDR2 SFDVKD. The CDR3 extends over 15 amino acids. Under the authors' procedure: It was from reference gene primer amplification that nucleated cell counts were estimated. Produced via immunoSEQ multiplex PCR; TCRdb's table is partial and in-frame only. That table gives V, J and clone size, and the DNA gave D and trimming. The sample yields roughly 70,000 clones, 70% to 75% seen once. This sample stems from a study of blood T cell repertoires in COVID-19. The overall study: The analysed material was cDNA or gDNA that came from T cells, B-cell-depleted T cells, or PBMCs.

Sample: peripheral blood. The receptor was derived from a man in his fifties or sixties with acute or convalescent COVID-19. The rearrangement joins TRBV24-1 to TRBJ2-7; 11 bases agree with TRBD1. The CDR3 reads CATSDPGQGGDEQYF. The CDR3 coding sequence is TGTGCCACCAGTGACCCGGGACAGGGGGGGGACGAGCAGTACTTC.